This T cell receptor (beta chain) was recorded in a study of blood T cells in healthy people across ages (dated by TCRdb to between 2014 and 2016). Study-wide context: In model experiments, template switching captured roughly one uniquely barcoded TCR beta cDNA molecule for every two T cells. The study measured age-related changes in TCR beta repertoire diversity using deep sequencing normalized with unique cDNA molecular identifiers. Donors were grouped into four age groups: young (average roughly 15 years), middle-aged (less than 40), aged (about 59) and long-lived (just over 80). To avoid experimental bias, donors of different ages were spread randomly across the sequencing lanes. The study analyzed two additional independent replicas of 1 million unique cDNA reads from the same blood draw for two donors, one aged 18 to 30 and one aged 80 or older. Overall results and qualifications from the work: As age increased, observed TCR beta diversity per million T cells dropped in a roughly linear way, and a significant reduction was already evident by age around 41. Total diversity estimates from one million sequenced T cells were considered lower bounds and underestimates. Because profiling used bulk unsorted PBMCs, naive and antigen-experienced compartments could not be compared conclusively. Donor CMV infection status was unknown, potentially confounding age-related changes in expanded clonotypes. Observed TCR beta diversity correlated strongly with the percentage of naive T cells measured by flow cytometry. Compared with the aged group, the long-lived group had more naive CD4+ T cells, fewer expanded clones and increased TCR diversity, suggesting age selection.

According to the germline V gene, CDR1 reads ENHRY and CDR2 reads SYGVKD. The germline ends are 17 bases apart after V is trimmed by 8 bases and J by 4 bases. The CDR3 spans 14 residues, from the cysteine through the phenylalanine. Solely the CDR3 DNA is kept, with 42 bases framed from the first base. The approximately 40 donors, aged about 6 to 95 years, were systemically healthy Caucasian individuals from Russia. About 10 milliliters of peripheral blood were collected from each donor into EDTA-treated Vacutainer tubes. PBMCs were isolated by Ficoll-Paque density-gradient centrifugation, with at least 7 million obtained per sample. Total RNA was extracted from PBMCs with Trizol reagent, with at least 5 micrograms obtained per sample. The percentages of naive CD45RAhigh/CD27high T cells were determined by flow cytometry on a PBMC aliquot from every donor. Turning to this clonotype: Its antigen is unknown. It has no much larger one-base neighbor in the sample; base qualities were not kept.

Library construction relied on 5' RACE. Instrument used: Illumina HiSeq 2500. A second PCR of about 7 to 12 cycles was run with a J-beta primer mix and a sample-barcoded 5' primer. Each TCR beta cDNA molecule received a unique molecular identifier from a template-switch 5' adaptor carrying 12 random nucleotides. Each sample yielded at least 2.5 million CDR3-containing paired-end reads. First-strand cDNA synthesis was performed from all RNA using the Mint cDNA synthesis kit, with priming by a TRBC-specific oligonucleotide. Following uracil-DNA glycosylase treatment, a first 18-cycle PCR with universal primers M1SS and BC2_uni_R was performed on all cDNA. Per the authors' processing: Normalization of each sample was performed by random selection of 1 million high-quality reads, each carrying a distinct molecular identifier. Instead of being binned into consensus sequences, reads with shared molecular identifiers were discarded. MiTCR, with a Q25 quality threshold and the strictest error-elimination algorithm, was used for CDR3 identification, clonotype clustering and error correction. A nonparametric unseen species model using Euler transformation provided a lower-bound estimate of total TCR beta diversity. The public reads were quality trimmed at Q25 with fastp and then assembled into clones with MiXCR by TCRdb, keeping productive beta chains. Each entry is one CDR3 protein sequence, shown with its most common DNA and genes. These V and J calls are TCRdb output, not the study's own analysis. In all, the sample holds about 680,000 distinct CDR3 sequences, and around 48% of those were seen once. In total, the top ten clones hold 25% to 35% of the sample.

The specimen was blood. The receptor was isolated from a woman aged 55-70 years in good health. The chain joins TRBV10-3 to TRBJ1-2; no confident D gene assignment can be made. For the CDR3, the sequence is CAIDPPDPPYGYTF. DNA sequence: TGTGCCATCGACCCCCCAGATCCTCCCTATGGCTACACCTTC.